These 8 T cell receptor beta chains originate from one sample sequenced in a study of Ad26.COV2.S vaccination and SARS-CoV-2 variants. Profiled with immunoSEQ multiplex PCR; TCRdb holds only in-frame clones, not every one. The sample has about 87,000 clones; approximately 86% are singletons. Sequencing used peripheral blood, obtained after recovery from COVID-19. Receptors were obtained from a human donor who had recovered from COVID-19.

In nucleotides, the CDR3 is TGTGCTAGTGGCCAAGAGACAGGGATTTCCACCGGGGAGCTGTTTTTT. Translating it yields CASGQETGISTGELFF. The genes are TRBV12-5 and TRBJ2-2, with 7 bases identical to TRBD1. V was pared by 6 bases and J by 4 bases, with 11 bases of the junction left unmatched. The germline gives CDR1 LGHNT, CDR2 FRNRAP. This CDR3 spans 16 amino acids. The full variable domain, in which reference TRBV12-5 and TRBJ2-2 provide the parts outside the CDR3, is DARVTQTPRHKVTEMGQEVTMRCQPILGHNTVFWYRQTMMQGLELLAYFRNRAPLDDSGMPKDRFSAEMPDATLATLKIQPSEPRDSAVYFCASGQETGISTGELFFGEGSRLTVL.

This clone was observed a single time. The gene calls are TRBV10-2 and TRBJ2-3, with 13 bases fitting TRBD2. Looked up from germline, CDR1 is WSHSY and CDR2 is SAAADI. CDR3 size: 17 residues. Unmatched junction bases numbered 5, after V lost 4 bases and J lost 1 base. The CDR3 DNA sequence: TGCGCCAGCAGTGGAACTAGCGGGGGGGCTGGCACAGATACGCAGTATTTT. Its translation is CASSGTSGGAGTDTQYF.

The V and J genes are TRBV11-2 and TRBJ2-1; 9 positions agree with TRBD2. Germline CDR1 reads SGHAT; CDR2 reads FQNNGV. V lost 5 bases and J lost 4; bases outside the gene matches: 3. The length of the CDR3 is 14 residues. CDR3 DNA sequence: TGTGCCAGCAGCCTAGGACTAGCGTACAATGAGCAGTTCTTC. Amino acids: CASSLGLAYNEQFF. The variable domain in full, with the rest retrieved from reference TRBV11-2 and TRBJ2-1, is EAGVAQSPRYKIIEKRQSVAFWCNPISGHATLYWYQQILGQGPKLLIQFQNNGVVDDSQLPKDRFSAERLKGVDSTLKIQPAKLEDSAVYLCASSLGLAYNEQFFGPGTRLTVL.

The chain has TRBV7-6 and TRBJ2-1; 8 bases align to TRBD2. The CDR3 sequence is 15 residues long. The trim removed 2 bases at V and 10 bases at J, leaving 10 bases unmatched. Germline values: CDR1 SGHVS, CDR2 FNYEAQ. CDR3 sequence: CASSLLGREVGEQFF. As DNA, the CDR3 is TGTGCCAGCAGCTTATTAGGGCGGGAGGTGGGGGAGCAGTTCTTC.

CDR3 nucleotides: TGTGCCAGCAGGGGGGACAGCTCCTACGAGCAGTACTTC. Protein sequence: CASRGDSSYEQYF. V is TRBV12-3 or TRBV12-4 and J is TRBJ2-7, with 7 bases aligning to TRBD1. The V segment lost 6 bases and the J segment 0 bases; nucleotides outside the gene matches: 2. The CDR3 runs to 13 residues.

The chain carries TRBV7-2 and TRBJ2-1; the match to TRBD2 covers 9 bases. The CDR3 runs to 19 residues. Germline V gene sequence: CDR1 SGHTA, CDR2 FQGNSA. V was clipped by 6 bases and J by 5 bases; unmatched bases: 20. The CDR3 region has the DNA TGTGCCAGCAGGAACAGAGGGCTAGCGGGACCTTCCAACAACAATGAGCAGTTCTTC. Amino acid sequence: CASRNRGLAGPSNNNEQFF.

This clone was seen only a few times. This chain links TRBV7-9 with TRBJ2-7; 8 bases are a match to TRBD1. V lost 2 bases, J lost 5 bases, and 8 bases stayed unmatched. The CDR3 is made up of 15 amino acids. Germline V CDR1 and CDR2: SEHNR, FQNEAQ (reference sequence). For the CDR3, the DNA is TGTGCCAGCAGCTTACCCCCGCCCAGGGGGCACGAGCAGTACTTC. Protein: CASSLPPPRGHEQYF.

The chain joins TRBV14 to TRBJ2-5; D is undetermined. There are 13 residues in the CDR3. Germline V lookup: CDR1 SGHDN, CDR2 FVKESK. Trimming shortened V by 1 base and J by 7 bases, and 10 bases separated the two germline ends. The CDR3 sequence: CASSQVLYGTQYF. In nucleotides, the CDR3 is TGTGCCAGCAGCCAAGTCCTGTATGGGACCCAGTACTTC.